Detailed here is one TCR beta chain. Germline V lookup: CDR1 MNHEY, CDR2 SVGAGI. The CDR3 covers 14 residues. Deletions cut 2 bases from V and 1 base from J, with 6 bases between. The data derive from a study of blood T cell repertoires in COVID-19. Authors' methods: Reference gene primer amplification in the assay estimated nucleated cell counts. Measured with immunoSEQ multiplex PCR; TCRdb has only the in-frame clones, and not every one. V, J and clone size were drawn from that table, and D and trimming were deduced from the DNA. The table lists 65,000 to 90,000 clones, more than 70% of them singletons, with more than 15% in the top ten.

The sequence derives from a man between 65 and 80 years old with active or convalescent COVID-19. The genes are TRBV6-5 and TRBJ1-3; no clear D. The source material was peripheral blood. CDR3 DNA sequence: TGTGCCAGCAGTTACACGAGATCTGGAAACACCATATATTTT. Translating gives CASSYTRSGNTIYF.